The 15 T cell receptor beta chains below all came from one sample that was sequenced in a study of T-cell memory formation after mild COVID-19. TCRdb passed the 5' RACE reads through MiXCR, listing each CDR3 protein once. Of 470,000 or so distinct CDR3 sequences in the sample, more than 15% were seen once. The sample comprised PBMCs or a T cell subset sorted from them (not recorded which). Receptor source: a man aged 18-30 years who had mild COVID-19 (a few samples of this study predate the infection). Cell type and time point are not known.

Only a few counts were recorded for this clonotype. The gene calls are TRBV12-3 or TRBV12-4 and TRBJ2-3; possible D gene TRBD2, 5 bases. This CDR3 contains 19 residues. V was clipped by 6 bases and J by 5 bases, with 30 bases between them. CDR3 coding DNA: TGTGCCAGCAGCCAGCATATGGGCACCACCCTTAGTGGGAGAGATACGCAGTATTTT. Amino acid sequence: CASSQHMGTTLSGRDTQYF.

This clonotype has just a few counts. J is TRBJ2-1 and V is TRBV4-2; 13 positions agree with TRBD2. The CDR3 consists of 18 residues. Germline trimming cut 1 base from V and 6 bases from J; bases unmatched to any gene: 9. Germline CDR1 LGHNA, CDR2 YNFKEQ. The CDR3: CASSQALLAGGPRNEQFF. In nucleotides, the CDR3 is TGTGCCAGCAGCCAAGCCTTACTAGCGGGGGGGCCCCGCAATGAGCAGTTCTTC.

The chain has TRBV6-2 or TRBV6-3 and TRBJ2-1, with D perhaps TRBD2 (6 bases). This CDR3 region has 17 residues. Germline lookup yields CDR1 MNHEY and CDR2 SVGEGT. The V end was cut by 6 bases, the J end by 0 bases, with 18 bases between. The CDR3 protein is CASRHPGLGSSYNEQFF. The DNA for the CDR3 is TGTGCCAGCAGACATCCGGGACTGGGGAGCTCCTACAATGAGCAGTTCTTC.

This chain joins TRBV6-5 and TRBJ2-7; TRBD2 is a possible D gene (5 bases). CDR1 and CDR2 (germline): MNHEY, SVGAGI. CDR3 size: 14 residues. V lost 6 bases and J 0 bases, leaving 12 bases between the germline ends. The CDR3 nucleotides are TGTGCCAGCAGCCGGGGTCTGAGCTCCTACGAGCAGTACGTC. Its translation is CASSRGLSSYEQYV.

This clonotype was found a few times. The chain is built from TRBV20-1 and TRBJ2-3; 7 nucleotides match TRBD2. This CDR3 is 14 amino acids long. The V gene's germline CDR1 is DFQATT and CDR2 SNEGSKA (reference sequence). V lost 6 bases to trimming and J lost 0 bases; unmatched junction nucleotides: 6. The CDR3: CSALRLASTDTQYF. The CDR3 bases are TGCAGTGCCTTAAGACTAGCCAGCACAGATACGCAGTATTTT.

This clonotype was counted only a few times. The V and J genes are TRBV5-1 and TRBJ2-3, with unresolved D. Germline CDR1 and CDR2: SGHRS and YFSETQ. The CDR3 has 14 amino acids. The V and J ends lost 0 bases and 2 bases respectively, with 7 bases between them. CDR3 amino acids: CASSLARPTDTQYF. The DNA of the CDR3 is TGCGCCAGCAGCTTGGCCCGGCCCACAGATACGCAGTATTTT.

This clonotype was observed a handful of times. J is TRBJ2-7 and V is TRBV4-3, with a weak D call TRBD1 (5 bases). V was cut by 1 base and J by 11 bases, with 6 bases left in between. CDR1 LGHNA and CDR2 YSLEER come from the germline V gene. There are 10 residues in the CDR3. CDR3 sequence (DNA): TGCGCCAGCAGCCAAGGGGGCGAGTACTTC. Its translation is CASSQGGEYF.

This clonotype was recorded at least ten times. This chain joins TRBV5-1 and TRBJ1-2, with 7 positions matching TRBD1. Germline CDR1 and CDR2: SGHRS and YFSETQ. The V segment lost 7 bases and the J segment 3 bases; nucleotides outside the gene matches: 9. The length of the CDR3 is 14 residues. CDR3 bases: TGCGCCAGCCGAAGAGAAACAGGGGACTATGGCTACACCTTC. Encoded protein: CASRRETGDYGYTF.

This clonotype was seen only a few times. This rearrangement joins TRBV5-1 to TRBJ2-7; D might be TRBD1 or TRBD2, each matching 6 bases. Trimming removed 0 bases from V and 7 bases from J, with 11 bases in between. This CDR3 has 13 residues. The germline V gene encodes CDR1 SGHRS and CDR2 YFSETQ. The CDR3 here is CASSLGGAREQYV. DNA of the CDR3: TGCGCCAGCAGCTTGGGGGGGGCCAGGGAGCAGTACGTC.

This clonotype appeared many times. The J gene is TRBJ2-7, the V gene TRBV11-1, with D perhaps TRBD2 (5 bases). This CDR3 is built from 14 residues. Between the trimmed V and J ends, which lost 2 bases and 0 bases, there was a span of 8 bases. CDR1 SGHAT and CDR2 FQDESV come from the germline V gene (reference sequence). The chain's CDR3 is CASSLSGPSYEQYF. The CDR3 coding sequence is TGTGCCAGCAGCTTAAGCGGTCCCTCCTACGAGCAGTACTTC.

The chain carries TRBV5-1 and TRBJ1-1; 7 nucleotides match TRBD1. Germline trimming cut 1 base from V and 3 bases from J; bases unmatched to any gene: 6. CDR1 and CDR2 from the germline V gene are SGHRS and YFSETQ. This CDR3 region has 15 residues. This CDR3 is CASSLFTGAYTEAFF. The CDR3 DNA sequence: TGCGCCAGCAGCTTGTTTACAGGGGCCTACACTGAAGCTTTCTTT. The full variable domain, completed using reference TRBV5-1 and TRBJ1-1, is KAGVTQTPRYLIKTRGQQVTLSCSPISGHRSVSWYQQTPGQGLQFLFEYFSETQRNKGNFPGRFSGRQFSNSRSEMNVSTLELGDSALYLCASSLFTGAYTEAFFGQGTRLTVV.

This chain uses TRBV12-3 or TRBV12-4 with TRBJ2-2; D gene unclear. Trimming cost V 5 bases and J 3 bases, with 13 bases left between them. There are 15 residues in the CDR3. The CDR3 protein is CASSTTSPYTGELFF. The CDR3 coding sequence is TGTGCCAGCAGTACAACTTCGCCATACACCGGGGAGCTGTTTTTT.

The rearrangement uses TRBV6-6 and TRBJ1-2; no clear D. The CDR3 loop spans 15 amino acids. Trimming took off 7 bases at V and 3 bases at J, with 18 bases between the two ends. Germline V gene lookup returns CDR1 MNHNY and CDR2 SVGAGI (reference sequence). The CDR3 sequence is CASTVDGFLDYGYTF. The CDR3 nucleotides read TGTGCCAGCACCGTGGACGGGTTTTTGGACTATGGCTACACCTTC.

This chain joins TRBV7-2 and TRBJ2-3; D may be TRBD1 (6 bases). Germline CDR1 SGHTA, CDR2 FQGNSA. This CDR3 contains 14 residues. Between the trimmed V and J ends, which lost 0 bases and 8 bases, there was a span of 12 bases. The CDR3 is CASSLAGAIRTQYF. As DNA, the CDR3 is TGTGCCAGCAGCTTAGCGGGGGCGATTCGTACGCAGTATTTT. Full variable domain (outside the CDR3, taken from reference TRBV7-2 and TRBJ2-3): GAGVSQSPSNKVTEKGKDVELRCDPISGHTALYWYRQSLGQGLEFLIYFQGNSAPDKSGLPSDRFSAERTGGSVSTLTIQRTQQEDSAVYLCASSLAGAIRTQYFGPGTRLTVL.

This clonotype was counted only a few times. The chain uses TRBV7-3 and TRBJ2-5; possible D gene TRBD1, 5 bases. The germline CDR1 and CDR2 sequences are SGHTA and FQGTGA. The CDR3 spans 13 residues. V gave up 5 bases and J gave up 5 bases, with 12 bases separating them. CDR3 amino acids: CASSGGALETQYF. Here the CDR3 DNA reads TGTGCCAGCAGCGGTGGGGCCCTGGAGACCCAGTACTTC.